This record looks at one T cell receptor (beta chain) sequence and its context. The antigen is unknown. CDR1 and CDR2 from the germline V gene are SQVTM and ANQGSEA. Trimming left V 6 bases short and J 0 bases short, with 12 bases between. This CDR3 has 13 residues. The data originate from a study of shared clonotypes between healthy human individuals. The repertoire was sequenced with immunoSEQ multiplex PCR; TCRdb's copy has only in-frame clones and lacks some. In the table there are hundreds of thousands of clones, approximately 95% of which are singletons. Naive CD8 cells lacked CD45RO, underwent positive selection for CCR7 and left out terminally differentiated effector memory CD45RA+ cells. The study's findings and limits: Memory subsets generally showed smaller estimated richness than naive subsets did.

This clonotype was sampled from a woman in her twenties or thirties in good health. Specimen: naive CD8+ T cells sorted from blood. The chain uses TRBV29-1 and TRBJ2-7; D tentatively fits TRBD1 or TRBD2 (5 bases each). CDR3 region: CSVPGGGSYEQYF. DNA for the CDR3: TGCAGCGTCCCGGGTGGGGGCTCCTACGAGCAGTACTTC.